Each of the 11 T cell receptor beta chains below was sequenced from the same sample in a study of CD8+CD57+ T cells in acquired aplastic anemia. CD8+CD57+ cell expansion, shown by flow cytometry, had occurred in the patients selected for sequencing. TCR beta VDJ and CDR3 profiles were obtained from a genomic DNA template. TCRdb redid the calling of the reads with MiXCR, one entry per CDR3 protein. This sample has about 200,000 distinct CDR3 sequences, with approximately 51% found just once. Sequenced: sorted CD4+, CD8+, or CD8+CD57+ T cells (not recorded which) from PBMCs. Receptors originate from a human donor with aplastic anemia.

This rearrangement joins TRBV5-6 to TRBJ1-5, with 7 nucleotides matching TRBD1. CDR1 and CDR2 from the germline V gene are SGHDT and YYEEEE. The CDR3 has 17 residues. With 4 bases clipped from V and 4 bases from J, the junction kept 14 bases outside the gene matches. CDR3: CASSTLSTGSGNQPQHF. CDR3 DNA: TGTGCCAGCAGCACCCTTTCGACAGGGTCAGGGAATCAGCCCCAGCATTTT. Variable domain in full (rest from reference TRBV5-6 and TRBJ1-5): DAGVTQSPTHLIKTRGQQVTLRCSPKSGHDTVSWYQQALGQGPQFIFQYYEEEERQRGNFPDRFSGHQFPNYSSELNVNALLLGDSALYLCASSTLSTGSGNQPQHFGDGTRLSIL.

About this clonotype itself: One end of the junction does not line up with germline, which may come from a read error. V and J are TRBV7-9 and TRBJ1-1, with D perhaps TRBD1 (5 bases). This CDR3 spans 16 amino acids. CDR1 SEHNR and CDR2 FQNEAQ come from the germline V gene (reference sequence). The CDR3 protein is CASSQLPMGGGPEAFF. In DNA, the CDR3 is TGTGCCAGCAGCCAACTTCCCATGGGGGGGGGACCTGAGGCTTTCTTT.

The J gene is TRBJ1-2, the V gene TRBV2; possibly TRBD1 for D (5 bases). The germline V and J ends were trimmed by 4 bases and 4 bases, with 13 bases remaining between them. This CDR3 contains 14 residues. Germline-derived CDR1 and CDR2 are SNHLY and FYNNEI. Written as DNA, the CDR3 is TGTGCCAGCAGTGTGGGAGCAGGGATCTATGGCTACACCTTC. Its translation is CASSVGAGIYGYTF.

This clonotype was counted a few times. The chain has TRBV14 and TRBJ1-6, with D maybe TRBD1 (5 bases). The germline gives CDR1 SGHDN, CDR2 FVKESK. The CDR3 has 14 residues. The germline V and J ends were trimmed by 1 base and 4 bases, with 5 bases remaining between them. CDR3 in amino acids: CASSQGQYNSPLHF. The CDR3 DNA sequence: TGTGCCAGCAGCCAAGGACAGTATAATTCACCCCTCCACTTT.

In its sample, this clonotype was seen many times. The CDR3 reads CASSLTGPQNTGELFF. The CDR3 bases are TGCGCCAGCAGCTTGACGGGACCACAGAACACCGGGGAGCTGTTTTTT. The chain links TRBV5-1 to TRBJ2-2; D could derive from TRBD1 or TRBD2 (5 bases each). Trimming took 1 base from V and 1 from J, leaving 11 bases between them. Germline V lookup: CDR1 SGHRS, CDR2 YFSETQ. This CDR3 has 16 residues.

Points on this clonotype: An end of the junction differs from the germline gene, which may be a read error. This chain joins TRBV11-2 and TRBJ2-5, with unresolved D. The CDR3 has 13 residues. Per germline, CDR1 SGHAT and CDR2 FQNNGV. The CDR3 coding sequence is TGTGCCAGCAGCGACTCCCTAGAGGCGAACAACCACTTC. This codes for CASSDSLEANNHF.

This clonotype was found many times. V usage is TRBV29-1 and J usage is TRBJ2-5; D is uncertain. The V gene's germline CDR1 is SQVTM and CDR2 ANQGSEA. The CDR3 consists of 11 residues. Deletions cut 8 bases from V and 5 bases from J, with 12 bases between. The CDR3 region is CSHRLGETQYF. The DNA for the CDR3 is TGCAGCCATAGACTGGGGGAGACCCAGTACTTC.

The rearrangement links TRBV7-9 to TRBJ1-5, with 7 bases lining up with TRBD1. Germline CDR1 and CDR2: SEHNR and FQNEAQ (reference sequence). The CDR3 has 13 residues. V lost 1 base to trimming and J lost 9 bases; unmatched junction nucleotides: 3. CDR3 coding DNA: TGTGCCAGCAGCTTAGGACAGGGAGGGCCCCAGCATTTT. This gives the protein CASSLGQGGPQHF.

This clonotype was seen ten or more times. V gene TRBV5-8 combines with J gene TRBJ2-5; 8 nucleotides align to TRBD1. Germline CDR1 and CDR2: SGHTS and YDEGEE. The ends lost 4 bases at V and 4 bases at J; junction bases unmatched: 6. The CDR3 is made up of 14 amino acids. CDR3 nucleotide sequence: TGTGCCAGCAGCAATAGCAGGGGGCCAGAGACCCAGTACTTC. Encoded protein: CASSNSRGPETQYF.

Points on this clonotype: This may arise from a read error, as a much more abundant clone is one base away. J is TRBJ2-7 and V is TRBV5-4, with TRBD1 as a possible D gene (5 bases). The CDR3 is 12 amino acids. Germline V gives CDR1 SGHNT, CDR2 YYREEE (reference sequence). DNA of the CDR3: TGTGCCAGCAGCACAGGAGAATACGAGCAGTGCTTC. It translates to CASSTGEYEQCF.

The count of this clonotype is one. Since a much larger clone is just one base distant, this may be a read error. The genes are TRBV5-4 and TRBJ2-3; 7 bases agree with TRBD2. The ends lost 1 base at V and 0 bases at J; junction bases unmatched: 5. This CDR3 is built from 16 residues. The germline V gene has CDR1 SGHNT and CDR2 YYREEE (reference sequence). The CDR3 coding sequence is TGTGCCAGCAGCTTGCGCCCCGGGGGGAGCACAGATACGCAGTATTTT. It codes for CASSLRPGGSTDTQYF. Full variable domain (outside the CDR3, taken from reference TRBV5-4 and TRBJ2-3): ETGVTQSPTHLIKTRGQQVTLRCSSQSGHNTVSWYQQALGQGPQFIFQYYREEENGRGNFPPRFSGLQFPNYSSELNVNALELDDSALYLCASSLRPGGSTDTQYFGPGTRLTVL.